The sequence of this T cell receptor beta chain was determined in a study of metastatic and nonmetastatic thyroid tumors. Study-wide context: The authors compared repertoires across blood and tumor or nodule tissue from malignant and benign thyroid patients.

This clone is a singleton in its sample. What it binds is unknown. This CDR3 comprises 15 residues. Germline V lookup: CDR1 DFQATT, CDR2 SNEGSKA (reference sequence). With 4 bases clipped from V and 4 bases from J, the junction kept 4 bases outside the gene matches. Prior to thyroid surgery, none of the patients had received any treatment. Findings and limits, study-wide: Reportedly, malignant thyroid tumors had significantly higher TCR beta diversity than benign nodules, in blood and tumor.

Authors' processing steps: CDR3 differences across clinicopathological groups were used to build a distant-metastasis classifier for papillary thyroid cancer. TCRdb re-called clones via MiXCR from the PCR reads. TCRdb, rather than the study authors, made the V and J calls. The table shows approximately 40,000 clones, with 20% occurring only once. The chain recombines TRBV20-1 with TRBJ2-3; TRBD2 aligns across 14 bases. The sample taken for sequencing was blood. The clonotype was recovered from a female donor with papillary thyroid cancer or a benign thyroid nodule (not recorded which). Some clones in this sample may be carry-over from other donors' samples. The CDR3 coding sequence is TGCAGTGCTACGGGACTAGCGGGGGTTTCAGATACGCAGTATTTT. Translating gives CSATGLAGVSDTQYF.